Listed below are T cell receptor beta chains from one sample, sequenced in a study of OX40 agonist ivuxolimab in advanced cancers. TCRdb's table, derived via immunoSEQ multiplex PCR, lists solely in-frame clones and lacks some. The sample includes 35,000 to 55,000 clones, 70% to 90% of them seen just once. The material was CD4+ or CD8+ T cells sorted from blood, obtained in a trial of the OX40 agonist ivuxolimab. The origin of the receptors is an adult with an advanced solid tumor such as melanoma, head and neck, liver or kidney cancer. The CDR3 runs from the conserved cysteine through the conserved F or W. D genes are given only for firm matches. Not all rows give a size; the values are once, few, many and, for expanded clones, a class.

>TRBJ2-7|TRBV7-3|once|NA
CASSLYLGPTYEQYF
TGTGCCAGCAGCTTATATTTAGGACCCACCTACGAGCAGTACTTC
>TRBJ2-7|TRBV28|NA|NA
CASPPDKGSNGQYF
TGTGCCAGCCCGCCGGACAAGGGATCAAACGGGCAGTACTTC
>TRBJ2-7|TRBV21-1|NA|NA
CASMTSQGASYEQYF
TGTGCCAGCATGACATCACAGGGGGCCTCCTACGAGCAGTACTTC
>TRBJ2-7|TRBV5-5|NA|TRBD1
CASSSTGTGAHEQYF
TGTGCCAGCAGCTCTACCGGGACAGGGGCCCACGAGCAGTACTTC
>TRBJ2-5|TRBV11-1|NA|TRBD1
CASSLGDRGGETQYF
TGTGCCAGCAGCTTAGGGGACAGGGGAGGAGAGACCCAGTACTTC
>TRBJ2-3|TRBV19|NA|NA
CATGLLSGHTDTQYF
TGTGCCACCGGCCTCCTGAGTGGACACACAGATACGCAGTATTTT
>TRBJ2-3|TRBV7-9|NA|TRBD2
CASSTQVSGGDTQYF
TGTGCCAGCAGCACCCAGGTTTCCGGGGGGGATACGCAGTATTTT
>TRBJ2-2|TRBV28|NA|NA
CASIQGNTGELFF
TGTGCCAGCATCCAGGGTAACACCGGGGAGCTGTTTTTT
>TRBJ2-2|TRBV7-9|NA|NA
CASSLGNTGELFF
TGTGCCAGCAGCTTGGGGAACACCGGGGAGCTGTTTTTT
>TRBJ1-2|TRBV19|NA|NA
CASRTRGNQMGGYTF
TGTGCCAGTCGAACCCGTGGAAATCAGATGGGTGGCTACACCTTC